This T cell receptor (beta chain) stems from a study of cytomegalovirus exposure and HLA in healthy donors. Study-wide context: Unique TCRs from HLA-typed donors, some 85 million of them, were held in an early data release.

V was clipped by 2 bases and J by 5 bases, with 16 bases between them. In germline, CDR1 is MNHEY, CDR2 SVGAGI. This CDR3 is 16 amino acids long. Notes on this clone: Its target is unknown.

Findings and caveats of the study: As a later analysis showed, a missense DCLRE1C variant was linked to trimming of TCR beta V- and J-genes. In an earlier analysis, about 87% or about 30%: the productive usage of most TCR beta V segments.

The PCR used 60 Vbeta and 13 Jbeta primers. Method: immunoSEQ multiplex PCR; TCRdb's copy keeps in-frame clones and lacks some. The sample comprises about 120,000 clones, over 75% of which are singletons, and more than 1.5% rests with the top ten. The sample consisted of PBMCs. The chain joins TRBV6-5 to TRBJ2-1; TRBD2 might be the D (5 bases). This receptor was obtained from a man between 40 and 49 years old in good health and CMV-seronegative. The CDR3 nucleotides read TGTGCCAGCAGTTACGCCCGGGTGGAGGCCAACAATGAGCAGTTCTTC. This translates into CASSYARVEANNEQFF.